This TCR beta chain is from a study of T-cell reconstitution after alpha-beta-depleted transplantation in children. Regarding the study as a whole: From surviving recipient T cells and thymic progenitors came the high day-60 TCRbeta diversity observed in some patients.

The CDR3 is 13 amino acids. In germline, CDR1 is ENHRY, CDR2 SYGVKD. V lost 7 bases to trimming and J lost 1 base, with 11 bases between them. This clonotype was observed a few times. Its target is unknown. During its preparation, the TCRbeta library received unique molecular identifiers. Using its own MiXCR run on the PCR reads, TCRdb lists one record per CDR3 protein. The sample lists over 100,000 distinct CDR3 sequences, around 5.9% occurring once. This chain connects TRBV10-3 to TRBJ2-7, with D unclear. Sequencing used PBMCs, mostly from graft donor cells, obtained 60 days after TCRalphabeta/CD19-depleted stem cell transplant. This receptor was identified in a female patient aged 2 to 10 who had a stem cell transplant for Fanconi anemia, so the T cells may come from the graft donor. The chain's CDR3 is CAIKDGPSYEQYF. DNA for the CDR3: TGTGCCATCAAAGACGGACCGTCCTACGAGCAGTACTTC.